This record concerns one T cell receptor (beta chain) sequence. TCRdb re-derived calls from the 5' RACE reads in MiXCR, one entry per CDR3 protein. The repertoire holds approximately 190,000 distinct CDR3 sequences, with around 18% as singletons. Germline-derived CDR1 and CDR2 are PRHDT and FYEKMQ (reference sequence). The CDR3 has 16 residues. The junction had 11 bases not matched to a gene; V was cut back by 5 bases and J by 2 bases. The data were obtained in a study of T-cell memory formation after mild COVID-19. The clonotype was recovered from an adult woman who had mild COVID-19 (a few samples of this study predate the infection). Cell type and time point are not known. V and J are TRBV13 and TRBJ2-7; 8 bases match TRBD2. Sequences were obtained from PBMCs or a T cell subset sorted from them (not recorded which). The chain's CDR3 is CASSRTRPGGAYEQYF. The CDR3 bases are TGTGCCAGCAGCCGAACCCGCCCGGGGGGGGCCTACGAGCAGTACTTC.